Below, 14 T cell receptor beta chains from the same sample are listed, as sequenced in a study of blood T cell repertoires in COVID-19 (TCRdb year 2020). The method behind the library was the immunoSEQ multiplex PCR assay. TCRdb carries this immuneACCESS record with in-frame sequences only. Its versions omit some clonotypes, under half of them owing to an unresolved V gene in the studies checked, with the rest unexplained. This sample comprises hundreds of thousands of clones, 88% of them detected only once. The ten largest clones represent 1% of the sample. Input material: PBMCs or T cells enriched from blood (not recorded which). Receptors originate from a woman in her twenties or thirties who had recovered from COVID-19.

Concerning this clone itself: This specimen includes other DNA sequences encoding the same CDR3. J is TRBJ2-7 and V is TRBV7-2; 7 nucleotides match TRBD2. The CDR3 spans 14 residues. Germline CDR1 SGHTA, CDR2 FQGNSA. Trimming removed 0 bases from V and 1 base from J; junction bases left unmatched: 0. As DNA, the CDR3 is TGTGCCAGCAGCTTAGCGGGGGGGTCCTACGAGCAGTACTTC. It codes for CASSLAGGSYEQYF. Variable domain in full (rest from reference TRBV7-2 and TRBJ2-7): GAGVSQSPSNKVTEKGKDVELRCDPISGHTALYWYRQSLGQGLEFLIYFQGNSAPDKSGLPSDRFSAERTGGSVSTLTIQRTQQEDSAVYLCASSLAGGSYEQYFGPGTRLTVT.

V and J are TRBV27 and TRBJ1-5; 7 bases align to TRBD1. V lost 4 bases and J lost 3; bases outside the gene matches: 3. The germline V gene has CDR1 MNHEY and CDR2 SMNVEV (reference sequence). The CDR3 runs 14 residues. As DNA, the CDR3 is TGTGCCAGCAGTTCACAGGGGAACAATCAGCCCCAGCATTTT. It encodes CASSSQGNNQPQHF.

This clone was seen once. The chain employs TRBV28 and TRBJ1-6; 9 bases map to TRBD1. The CDR3 has 16 amino acids. After removal of 2 bases from V and 8 bases from J, the junction contained 7 bases not matched to a gene. Germline CDR1 MDHEN, CDR2 SYDVKM. The chain's CDR3 is CASSLQQGARDSPLHF. For the CDR3, the DNA is TGTGCCAGCAGTTTACAACAGGGGGCTAGGGATTCACCCCTCCACTTT.

This clone appeared a single time. The chain couples TRBV6-2 or TRBV6-3 to TRBJ2-5; the match to TRBD2 covers 10 bases. V trimming: 4 bases; J trimming: 4 bases; junction bases outside the gene matches: 3. Germline CDR1 MNHEY, CDR2 SVGEGT. The CDR3 runs 14 residues. Written as DNA, the CDR3 is TGTGCCAGCAGTTTGAGCGGGGGGGTAGAGACCCAGTACTTC. It yields the protein CASSLSGGVETQYF.

The chain has TRBV28 and TRBJ2-5; the match to TRBD2 covers 7 bases. The CDR3 has 14 residues. Per germline, CDR1 MDHEN and CDR2 SYDVKM. The J segment lost 1 base and the V segment lost 7 bases, leaving 6 bases of the junction unmatched. CDR3 protein: CASKRGRIQETQYF. In DNA, the CDR3 is TGTGCCAGCAAGCGGGGACGGATCCAAGAGACCCAGTACTTC.

This sequence joins TRBV30 and TRBJ1-2; 11 bases match TRBD1. The CDR3 loop spans 15 amino acids. The V segment lost 5 bases and the J segment 4 bases; nucleotides outside the gene matches: 9. In germline, CDR1 is GTSNPN, CDR2 SVGIG (reference sequence). DNA of the CDR3: TGTGCCTGGGTAAACGGACAGGGGGCTGTCTATGGCTACACCTTC. It yields the protein CAWVNGQGAVYGYTF.

The chain is built from TRBV18 and TRBJ1-2; D is perhaps TRBD1 (5 bases). The CDR3 consists of 15 residues. The V gene's germline CDR1 is KGHSH and CDR2 LQKENI. Trimming pared 6 bases from V and 4 bases from J, leaving 18 bases between. Here the CDR3 DNA reads TGTGCCAGCTCTTCTAATATCAGGGACTCCTATGGCTACACCTTC. This translates into CASSSNIRDSYGYTF.

The chain carries TRBV10-3 and TRBJ2-7, with 8 bases fitting TRBD1. V lost 2 bases, J lost 3 bases, and 6 bases stayed unmatched. CDR1 ENHRY and CDR2 SYGVKD come from the germline V gene. The CDR3 is 15 residues long. The CDR3 DNA is TGTGCCATCAGTGAGCCATCAGGACAGGGCTACGAGCAGTACTTC. This translates into CAISEPSGQGYEQYF.

Concerning this clone itself: This sample includes further DNA sequences coding for the same CDR3. The chain is built from TRBV6-5 and TRBJ1-2; D remains ambiguous. Per the germline V gene, CDR1 is MNHEY and CDR2 is SVGAGI. V was clipped by 4 bases and J by 2 bases, with 8 bases between them. This CDR3 is 13 amino acids long. CDR3 amino acids: CASSSRENYGYTF. CDR3 coding DNA: TGTGCCAGCAGTTCGAGGGAGAACTATGGCTACACCTTC.

This clone was picked up a small number of times. J is TRBJ1-6 and V is TRBV25-1, with TRBD1 matching over 7 bases. After removal of 6 bases from V and 13 bases from J, the junction contained 12 bases not matched to a gene. CDR1 is MGHDK, CDR2 SYGVNS, per germline. This CDR3 spans 14 amino acids. The chain's CDR3 is CASSAQGSTRPLHF. In nucleotides, the CDR3 is TGTGCCAGCAGCGCACAGGGGAGTACTCGGCCCCTCCACTTT.

This rearrangement joins TRBV7-6 to TRBJ2-3, with 8 bases identical to TRBD1. J gave up 0 bases and V 0 bases, and 11 bases lay outside the gene matches. The CDR3 runs to 19 residues. CDR1 SGHVS and CDR2 FNYEAQ come from the germline V gene. Written as DNA, the CDR3 is TGTGCCAGCAGCTTAGCCTTAATACAACAGGGGGGTAGCACAGATACGCAGTATTTT. Protein sequence: CASSLALIQQGGSTDTQYF.

The chain joins TRBV11-2 to TRBJ1-4; tentative D call: TRBD1 (6 bases). This CDR3 comprises 18 residues. The germline gives CDR1 SGHAT, CDR2 FQNNGV. Trimming left V 4 bases short and J 2 bases short, with 20 bases between. The CDR3 reads CASSSGHTGRATNEKLFF. In DNA form, the CDR3 reads TGTGCCAGCAGCTCGGGACACACTGGTAGGGCGACTAATGAAAAACTGTTTTTT.

The genes are TRBV5-5 and TRBJ1-2; 7 nucleotides align to TRBD1. Looked up from germline, CDR1 is SGHKS and CDR2 is YYEKEE (reference sequence). The CDR3 consists of 13 residues. Losses at the gene ends were 3 bases for V and 4 bases for J; bases not matched to a gene: 3. CDR3 sequence: CASSYRGFYGYTF. Here the CDR3 DNA reads TGTGCCAGCAGCTACAGGGGTTTCTATGGCTACACCTTC.

This rearrangement joins TRBV14 to TRBJ1-1; a possible D gene is TRBD1 (6 bases). Germline CDR1 is SGHDN and CDR2 is FVKESK. V was shortened by 1 base and J by 3 bases, with 21 bases between the two germline ends. The CDR3 has 18 residues. In nucleotides, the CDR3 is TGTGCCAGCAGCCAAGTTTGGCGCCCAGGGGAGTCGGACACTGAAGCTTTCTTT. This encodes CASSQVWRPGESDTEAFF. The entire variable domain, with the rest obtained from reference TRBV14 and TRBJ1-1, is as follows: EAGVTQFPSHSVIEKGQTVTLRCDPISGHDNLYWYRRVMGKEIKFLLHFVKESKQDESGMPNNRFLAERTGGTYSTLKVQPAELEDSGVYFCASSQVWRPGESDTEAFFGQGTRLTVV.